The source of this TCR beta chain is a study of blood T cells in healthy people across ages. Germline V gene sequence: CDR1 SGHRS, CDR2 YFSETQ. The CDR3 covers 14 residues. Trimming cost V 6 bases and J 2 bases; bases outside gene matches: 3. Primed by a sample-barcoded 5' primer and a J-beta primer mix, a second PCR proceeded for about 6 to 12 cycles. Via MiXCR, TCRdb re-called the 5' RACE reads, giving one row per CDR3 protein. The sample lists fewer than 800,000 distinct CDR3 sequences; about 32% were seen once. The receptor was derived from a woman of 80 years or more in good health. The chain couples TRBV5-1 to TRBJ2-1; 9 bases match TRBD1. The source material was blood. As DNA, the CDR3 is TGCGCCAGCAATAGACAGGGGGCCTACAATGAGCAGTTCTTC. As protein: CASNRQGAYNEQFF.